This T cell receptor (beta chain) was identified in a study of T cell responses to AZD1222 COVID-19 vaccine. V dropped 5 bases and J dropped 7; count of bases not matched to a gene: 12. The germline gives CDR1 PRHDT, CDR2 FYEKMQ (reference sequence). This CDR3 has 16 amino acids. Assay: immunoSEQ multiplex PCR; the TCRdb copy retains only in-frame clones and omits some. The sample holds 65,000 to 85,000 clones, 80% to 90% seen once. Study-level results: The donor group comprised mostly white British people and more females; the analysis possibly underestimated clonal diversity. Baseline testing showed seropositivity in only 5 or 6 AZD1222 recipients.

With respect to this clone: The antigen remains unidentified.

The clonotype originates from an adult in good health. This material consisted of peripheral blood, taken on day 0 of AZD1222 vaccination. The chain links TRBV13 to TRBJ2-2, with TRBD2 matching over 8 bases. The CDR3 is CASSPRGGKEVGELFF. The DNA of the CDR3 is TGTGCCAGCAGCCCCCGGGGGGGGAAGGAGGTCGGGGAGCTGTTTTTT.